These 26 T cell receptor beta chains were sequenced from one sample in a study of pediatric ulcerative colitis. The assay was immunoSEQ multiplex PCR, and TCRdb's table has in-frame clones only and misses some. The repertoire consists of about 36,000 clones, with over 80% occurring once and the leading ten covering roughly 24%. Material for sequencing was blood. Receptors originate from a girl between 5 and 17 years old with moderate ulcerative colitis.

The chain recombines TRBV7-2 with TRBJ2-3; TRBD2 matches at 10 bases. The CDR3 extends over 17 amino acids. Trimming at V came to 2 bases and at J to 2 bases, leaving 7 bases not matched to a gene. Per germline, CDR1 SGHTA and CDR2 FQGNSA. CDR3 nucleotide sequence: TGTGCCAGCAGCTTACCGTCAGCGGGGGGGATCACAGATACGCAGTATTTT. Amino acids: CASSLPSAGGITDTQYF.

This chain connects TRBV11-2 to TRBJ1-3, with 9 bases aligning to TRBD1. Germline lookup yields CDR1 SGHAT and CDR2 FQNNGV. CDR3 length: 18 amino acids. With 5 bases clipped from V and 1 base from J, the junction kept 12 bases outside the gene matches. The CDR3 DNA reads as TGTGCCAGCAGCCTACTTATCGCGGGACAGGGATCTGGAAACACCATATATTTT. Translating it yields CASSLLIAGQGSGNTIYF.

The sample holds a few counts of this clone. V gene TRBV19 combines with J gene TRBJ1-2, with no clear D. The CDR3 covers 13 residues. The germline V gene encodes CDR1 LNHDA and CDR2 SQIVND (reference sequence). V was clipped by 10 bases and J by 8 bases, with 20 bases between them. The CDR3 region is CATAPSGKRGYTF. The CDR3 nucleotides are TGTGCCACCGCCCCGAGCGGGAAACGCGGCTACACCTTC.

The chain joins TRBV6-6 to TRBJ2-5, with unresolved D. V was shortened by 5 bases and J by 1 base, with 2 bases between the two germline ends. CDR1 is MNHNY and CDR2 is SVGAGI in the germline V gene (reference sequence). The CDR3 has 11 residues. The CDR3 sequence is CASSPQETQYF. CDR3 coding DNA: TGTGCCAGCAGTCCCCAAGAGACCCAGTACTTC.

The chain is built from TRBV5-4 and TRBJ2-2; 8 nucleotides agree with TRBD2. The CDR3 consists of 16 residues. The trim removed 4 bases at V and 4 bases at J, leaving 9 bases unmatched. Germline V gene lookup returns CDR1 SGHNT and CDR2 YYREEE (reference sequence). The CDR3 sequence: CASSAGTSSFTGELFF. The DNA for the CDR3 is TGTGCCAGCAGCGCCGGGACTAGTTCTTTCACCGGGGAGCTGTTTTTT.

The chain combines TRBV5-4 with TRBJ1-1; no firm D call. The CDR3 length is 14 residues. Germline CDR1 SGHNT, CDR2 YYREEE (reference sequence). Trimming removed 1 base at V and 2 bases at J, with 9 bases between. CDR3 protein: CASSLNPRNTEAFF. For the CDR3, the DNA is TGTGCCAGCAGCTTGAATCCCCGAAACACTGAAGCTTTCTTT.

The chain combines TRBV5-1 with TRBJ2-1; TRBD2 is a possible D gene (6 bases). Germline CDR1 and CDR2: SGHRS and YFSETQ. V was clipped by 1 base and J by 10 bases, with 12 bases between them. This CDR3 has 13 residues. CDR3 region: CASSLHPEGEQFF. The CDR3 DNA sequence: TGCGCCAGCAGCTTGCATCCGGAGGGGGAGCAGTTCTTC.

The chain uses TRBV19 and TRBJ2-2, with TRBD2 matching over 14 bases. CDR3 length equals 18 residues. Germline V lookup: CDR1 LNHDA, CDR2 SQIVND (reference sequence). Losses at the gene ends were 3 bases for V and 6 bases for J; bases not matched to a gene: 9. CDR3: CASSMTSGRAGAAGELFF. Written as DNA, the CDR3 is TGTGCCAGTAGTATGACTAGCGGGAGGGCCGGGGCTGCCGGGGAGCTGTTTTTT.

Judged by abundance, this clone is large. The rearrangement links TRBV7-3 to TRBJ2-1; D unclear. The V gene lost 3 bases and the J gene lost 4 bases, with 19 bases spanning the gap. CDR1 is SGHTA and CDR2 is FQGTGA in the germline V gene. This CDR3 has 17 residues. CDR3 amino acids: CASSLVRPLLTYNEQFF. The CDR3 DNA reads as TGTGCCAGCAGCTTGGTCCGCCCATTACTAACTTACAATGAGCAGTTCTTC.

This chain connects TRBV7-8 to TRBJ1-1; D uncertain. The CDR3 has 13 amino acids. The germline V and J ends were trimmed by 5 bases and 5 bases, with 12 bases remaining between them. Germline V gene sequence: CDR1 SGHVS, CDR2 FQNEAQ. CDR3 sequence: CASSPTGRTEAFF. The CDR3 nucleotides read TGTGCCAGCAGCCCGACCGGAAGGACTGAAGCTTTCTTT.

This clone was counted a single time. J is TRBJ1-3 and V is TRBV14, with D perhaps TRBD1 (6 bases). The CDR3 length is 20 residues. Looked up from germline, CDR1 is SGHDN and CDR2 is FVKESK. With 0 bases removed from V and 0 bases from J, the gap between germline ends came to 21 bases. CDR3: CASSQDRWGQRLLSGNTIYF. CDR3 sequence (DNA): TGTGCCAGCAGCCAAGATCGGTGGGGACAAAGACTCCTCTCTGGAAACACCATATATTTT.

The chain employs TRBV5-6 and TRBJ2-7; the D is unclear. This CDR3 spans 14 amino acids. V was clipped by 0 bases and J by 2 bases, with 9 bases between them. The V gene's germline CDR1 is SGHDT and CDR2 YYEEEE. Here the CDR3 DNA reads TGTGCCAGCAGCTTGGGCAGGTCGACCTACGAGCAGTACTTC. This gives the protein CASSLGRSTYEQYF.

The chain joins TRBV19 to TRBJ2-7, with 8 bases matching TRBD1. Germline V gives CDR1 LNHDA, CDR2 SQIVND (reference sequence). Trimming cost V 3 bases and J 0 bases; bases outside gene matches: 4. CDR3 length: 15 amino acids. This chain's CDR3 is CASSIGQGHSYEQYF. The DNA of the CDR3 is TGTGCCAGTAGTATCGGACAGGGACACTCCTACGAGCAGTACTTC.

The genes are TRBV7-9 and TRBJ1-2; no clear D. The germline V gene encodes CDR1 SEHNR and CDR2 FQNEAQ (reference sequence). The CDR3 consists of 12 residues. The germline V and J ends were trimmed by 1 base and 10 bases, with 10 bases remaining between them. CDR3 DNA sequence: TGTGCCAGCAGCTTAGAAGACTCAGACTACACCTTC. Translated: CASSLEDSDYTF.

This clone was observed a single time. The chain uses TRBV2 and TRBJ1-1; 7 nucleotides align to TRBD1. Germline-derived CDR1 and CDR2 are SNHLY and FYNNEI. J was trimmed by 0 bases and V by 4 bases; bases with no gene match: 5. The CDR3 runs to 15 residues. The CDR3 nucleotides are TGTGCCAGCAGTGTAGGGGGCCCAATGAACACTGAAGCTTTCTTT. It translates to CASSVGGPMNTEAFF.

The chain recombines TRBV19 with TRBJ1-1; D is possibly TRBD1 (6 bases). The CDR3 spans 12 residues. Germline-derived CDR1 and CDR2 are LNHDA and SQIVND (reference sequence). V lost 7 bases and J 1 base, leaving 7 bases between the germline ends. The CDR3 DNA sequence: TGTGCCAGTATACAGGGGAACACTGAAGCTTTCTTT. This gives the protein CASIQGNTEAFF.

The V call is TRBV28, the J call TRBJ2-1; no reliable D call. Trimming left V 4 bases short and J 8 bases short, with 9 bases between. The length of the CDR3 is 12 residues. Germline V gene data show CDR1 as MDHEN and CDR2 as SYDVKM. Written as DNA, the CDR3 is TGTGCCAGCAGTTCCTGGTTCGATGAGCAGTTCTTC. It is translated as CASSSWFDEQFF.

CDR3 in amino acids: CASSYLTGGQETQYF. CDR3 DNA: TGTGCCAGCAGTTACTTGACTGGAGGCCAAGAGACCCAGTACTTC. The chain is built from TRBV6-5 and TRBJ2-5; D is possibly TRBD2 (5 bases). The CDR3 is made up of 15 amino acids. From germline, CDR1 is MNHEY and CDR2 SVGAGI. V was cut by 1 base and J by 1 base, with 10 bases left in between.

This chain connects TRBV7-9 to TRBJ2-7, with D perhaps matching TRBD1 or TRBD2 (5 bases each). CDR3 length equals 13 residues. V lost 4 bases to trimming and J lost 4 bases, with 11 bases between them. Germline CDR1 and CDR2: SEHNR and FQNEAQ (reference sequence). CDR3 DNA: TGTGCCAGCAGCTCTAGCCCAGGGTACGAGCAGTACTTC. Its protein is CASSSSPGYEQYF.

V is TRBV10-3 and J is TRBJ1-5; 7 positions agree with TRBD1. The CDR3 is 13 amino acids. Unmatched junction bases numbered 1, after V lost 6 bases and J lost 2 bases. Germline CDR1 is ENHRY and CDR2 is SYGVKD. In DNA, the CDR3 is TGTGCCATCAGAGGGACAGGCAATCAGCCCCAGCATTTT. Encoded protein: CAIRGTGNQPQHF.

This chain links TRBV7-9 with TRBJ1-2; 7 positions agree with TRBD1. Germline loops: CDR1 SEHNR, CDR2 FQNEAQ (reference sequence). The CDR3 has 17 residues. The ends lost 3 bases at V and 1 base at J; junction bases unmatched: 11. The DNA of the CDR3 is TGTGCCAGCAGCTTGCCGGGCCCAGGGGGGCTTAACTATGGCTACACCTTC. Encoded protein: CASSLPGPGGLNYGYTF.

The CDR3 region has the DNA TGTGCCAGCAGTTATGGGGGGGGGACTGAAGCTTTCTTT. It yields the protein CASSYGGGTEAFF. The chain uses TRBV11-2 and TRBJ1-1; D may be TRBD1 (5 bases). CDR1 SGHAT and CDR2 FQNNGV come from the germline V gene. Trimming removed 6 bases at V and 5 bases at J, with 13 bases between. The CDR3 is 13 amino acids.

The rearrangement joins TRBV29-1 to TRBJ1-1; D is unresolved. CDR1 is SQVTM and CDR2 is ANQGSEA in the germline V gene. Trimming removed 6 bases from V and 0 bases from J, with 11 bases in between. CDR3 size: 13 residues. CDR3 bases: TGCAGCGTCGGAACGGCGGTGAACACTGAAGCTTTCTTT. Translation gives CSVGTAVNTEAFF.

The chain couples TRBV7-9 to TRBJ2-1; 14 nucleotides agree with TRBD2. CDR3 size: 15 residues. The germline V gene has CDR1 SEHNR and CDR2 FQNEAQ (reference sequence). V lost 5 bases and J lost 9; bases outside the gene matches: 6. CDR3 in amino acids: CASSPGLAGGIEQFF. The CDR3 DNA follows: TGTGCCAGCAGCCCAGGACTAGCGGGGGGAATTGAGCAGTTCTTC.

The chain is built from TRBV14 and TRBJ2-7; D is possibly TRBD1 (5 bases). Germline loops: CDR1 SGHDN, CDR2 FVKESK. With 1 base removed from V and 5 bases from J, the gap between germline ends came to 24 bases. The CDR3 runs 18 residues. The CDR3 reads CASSQVPLGLVVSHEQYF. In DNA, the CDR3 is TGTGCCAGCAGCCAAGTACCTTTGGGGCTAGTGGTGTCCCACGAGCAGTACTTC.

The rearrangement uses TRBV28 and TRBJ1-1; tentatively, D is TRBD1 (6 bases). This CDR3 is built from 14 residues. Germline V gives CDR1 MDHEN, CDR2 SYDVKM. V was shortened by 1 base and J by 3 bases, with 9 bases between the two germline ends. The CDR3 spells CASSLFRTDTEAFF. DNA for the CDR3: TGTGCCAGCAGTTTATTCCGGACAGACACTGAAGCTTTCTTT.